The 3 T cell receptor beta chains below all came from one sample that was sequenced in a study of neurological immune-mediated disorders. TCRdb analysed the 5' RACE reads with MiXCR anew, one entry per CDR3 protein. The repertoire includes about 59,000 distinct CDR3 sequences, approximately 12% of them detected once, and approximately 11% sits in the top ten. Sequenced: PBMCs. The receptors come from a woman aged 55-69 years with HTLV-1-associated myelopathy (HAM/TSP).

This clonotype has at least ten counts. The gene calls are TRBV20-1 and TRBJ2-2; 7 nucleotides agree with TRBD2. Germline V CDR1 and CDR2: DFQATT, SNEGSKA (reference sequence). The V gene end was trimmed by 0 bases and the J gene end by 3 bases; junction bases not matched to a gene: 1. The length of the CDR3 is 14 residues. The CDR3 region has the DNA TGCAGTGCTAGAGACGGGAGGCACACCGGGGAGCTGTTTTTT. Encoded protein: CSARDGRHTGELFF.

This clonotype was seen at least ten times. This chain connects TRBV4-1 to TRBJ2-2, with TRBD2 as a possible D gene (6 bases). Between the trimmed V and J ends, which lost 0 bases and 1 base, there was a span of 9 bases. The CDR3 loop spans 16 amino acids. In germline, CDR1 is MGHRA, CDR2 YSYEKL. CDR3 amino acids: CASSQDRRGNTGELFF. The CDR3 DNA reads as TGCGCCAGCAGCCAAGATCGGCGGGGGAACACCGGGGAGCTGTTTTTT.

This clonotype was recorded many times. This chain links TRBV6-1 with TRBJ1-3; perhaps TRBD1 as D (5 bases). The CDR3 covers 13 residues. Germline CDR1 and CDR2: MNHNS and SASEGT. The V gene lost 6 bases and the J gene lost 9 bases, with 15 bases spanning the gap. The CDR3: CASRPTVLGTIYF. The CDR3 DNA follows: TGTGCCAGCAGACCGACAGTCCTCGGCACCATATATTTT.